This T cell receptor (beta chain) was obtained from a study of shared clonotypes between healthy human individuals. Study context: A donor's plate count was three for CD4 naive and three for CD4 memory; CD8 naive had two and CD8 memory one.

The CDR3 spans 16 residues. Germline V gene lookup returns CDR1 SGHTS and CDR2 YDEGEE. Between the trimmed V and J ends, which lost 4 bases and 3 bases, there was a span of 17 bases. The study, taken as a whole, reports: Sharing across a handful of donors was seen in around 5.1% of naive CD4 clonotypes. Memory subsets generally showed lower estimated richness than naive subsets.

About this clone itself: Its specificity is unknown.

Naive-designated CD8 cells lacked CD45RO, were positively enriched for CCR7, and omitted terminally differentiated effector memory CD45RA+ cells. Donors comprised only Caucasian adults living in Nashville, Tennessee. The data were produced by immunoSEQ multiplex PCR, yet TCRdb's version contains in-frame clones alone and is incomplete. The data show around 640,000 clones, about 96% seen once. V is TRBV5-8 and J is TRBJ1-5; the D gene is possibly TRBD1 (6 bases). Sequenced: naive CD8+ T cells sorted from blood. The receptor was derived from a woman in her 30s in good health. CDR3 loop: CASSTNRGGSNQPQHF. CDR3 in DNA: TGTGCCAGCAGCACGAACCGAGGGGGATCCAATCAGCCCCAGCATTTT.